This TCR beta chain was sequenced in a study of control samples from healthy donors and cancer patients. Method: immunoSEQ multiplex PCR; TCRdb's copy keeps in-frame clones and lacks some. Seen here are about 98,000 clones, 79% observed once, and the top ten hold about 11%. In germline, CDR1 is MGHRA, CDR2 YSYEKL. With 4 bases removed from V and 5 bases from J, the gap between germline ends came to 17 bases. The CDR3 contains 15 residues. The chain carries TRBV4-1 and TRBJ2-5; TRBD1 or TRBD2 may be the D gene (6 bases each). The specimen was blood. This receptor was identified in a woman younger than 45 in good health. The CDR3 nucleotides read TGCGCCAGCAGCCCCTGGGGGGCTCACGGGGAGACCCAGTACTTC. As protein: CASSPWGAHGETQYF.